Described below is a single T cell receptor (beta chain) sequence and its context. As yet, its antigen is unknown. The entry originates in a study of blood T cells in healthy people across ages. As for the study in general: Every two T cells gave about one barcoded beta molecule via template switching. Findings of the study overall: Long-lived donors had more naive CD4+ cells and higher diversity than aged donors. With naive T cell percentage, TCR beta diversity showed a strong correlation.

V gave up 0 bases and J gave up 5 bases, with 10 bases separating them. CDR1 and CDR2 from the germline V gene are LGHNA and YSLEER. CDR3 size: 14 residues. Primed by a sample-barcoded 5' primer and a J-beta primer mix, a second PCR proceeded for about 6 to 11 cycles. MiXCR, run by TCRdb on the 5' RACE reads, gives a single entry per CDR3 protein. The data show 650,000 to 1,000,000 distinct CDR3 sequences, with 35% to 40% seen just once and 10% to 15% held by the top ten. In each sample, at least 6.5 million PBMCs were isolated. V usage is TRBV4-3 and J usage is TRBJ2-5; possibly TRBD1 for D (5 bases). Sequencing used blood. The clonotype was recovered from a man younger than 35 in good health. The CDR3 DNA reads TGCGCCAGCAGCCAAGATCGACAGTCGGAGACCCAGTACTTC. It yields the protein CASSQDRQSETQYF.